This is a list of T cell receptor beta chains from one sample in a study of identical twins. MiXCR, run by TCRdb on the 5' RACE reads, gives a single entry per CDR3 protein. The table includes some 240,000 distinct CDR3 sequences, about 8% detected once. The same specimen was also included in a second study, on yellow fever vaccine responses in identical twins.

What was sequenced was CD8+ T cells sorted from blood. The receptors stem from a woman in her late teens or twenties in good health. Each CDR3 is given without its conserved first and last residue.

j_gene: TRBJ2-1; v_gene: TRBV6-1; len: 16; CDR3aa: ASSGPRLGLRLYNEQF
j_gene: TRBJ2-3; v_gene: TRBV27; len: 10; CDR3aa: ASSPGTDTQY
j_gene: TRBJ2-3; v_gene: TRBV6-1; len: 12; CDR3aa: ASSEELEPDTQY
j_gene: TRBJ2-7; v_gene: TRBV25-1; len: 12; CDR3aa: ASSGDRLSYEQY
j_gene: TRBJ2-3; v_gene: TRBV10-3; len: 15; CDR3aa: AISGLAGENYTDTQY
j_gene: TRBJ2-5; v_gene: TRBV12-3/TRBV12-4; len: 13; CDR3aa: ARILPTPGQETQY
j_gene: TRBJ1-2; v_gene: TRBV27; len: 11; CDR3aa: ASSFGTGRVYT
j_gene: TRBJ2-7; v_gene: TRBV27; len: 13; CDR3aa: ASSWTSDPSYEQY
j_gene: TRBJ2-1; v_gene: TRBV11-3; len: 12; CDR3aa: ASSLWTVDNEQF
j_gene: TRBJ1-1; v_gene: TRBV29-1; len: 10; CDR3aa: SALGKNTEAF
j_gene: TRBJ2-7; v_gene: TRBV20-1; len: 13; CDR3aa: SARDFLQGNYEQY
j_gene: TRBJ2-7; v_gene: TRBV6-5; len: 14; CDR3aa: ASSLPFTGEGYEQY
j_gene: TRBJ2-7; v_gene: TRBV27; len: 14; CDR3aa: ASSLFPGQGVDEQY
j_gene: TRBJ2-2; v_gene: TRBV5-8; len: 14; CDR3aa: ASRIKDLTNTGELF
j_gene: TRBJ2-1; v_gene: TRBV11-2; len: 13; CDR3aa: ASSLLDGGYNEQF
j_gene: TRBJ1-5; v_gene: TRBV12-3/TRBV12-4; len: 12; CDR3aa: ASSLGLGDQPQH
j_gene: TRBJ2-1; v_gene: TRBV11-2; len: 13; CDR3aa: ASSPRTSGSDEQF
j_gene: TRBJ2-7; v_gene: TRBV11-1; len: 16; CDR3aa: ASSSTSGGLSDSYEQY
j_gene: TRBJ2-3; v_gene: TRBV11-2; len: 14; CDR3aa: ASSLGLAGRTDTQY
j_gene: TRBJ1-5; v_gene: TRBV7-8; len: 15; CDR3aa: ASTNRQGGHSNQPQH
j_gene: TRBJ2-1; v_gene: TRBV20-1; len: 13; CDR3aa: SASRDSVSYNEQF
j_gene: TRBJ2-2; v_gene: TRBV5-6; len: 17; CDR3aa: ASSSSLSTSGRNTGELF
j_gene: TRBJ2-7; v_gene: TRBV27; len: 15; CDR3aa: ASSSISQDKPNHEQY
j_gene: TRBJ2-7; v_gene: TRBV27; len: 12; CDR3aa: ASSFGSGAYEQY
j_gene: TRBJ2-1; v_gene: TRBV4-2; len: 12; CDR3aa: ASSGPGDYNEQF
j_gene: TRBJ2-3; v_gene: TRBV5-1; len: 13; CDR3aa: ASSLMGGFTDTQY
j_gene: TRBJ2-3; v_gene: TRBV20-1; len: 13; CDR3aa: SAGRLARGSDTQY
j_gene: TRBJ2-2; v_gene: TRBV6-2/TRBV6-3; len: 14; CDR3aa: ASSYRDRVSSGELF
j_gene: TRBJ1-6; v_gene: TRBV14; len: 16; CDR3aa: ASSQVSSWRSRNSPLH
j_gene: TRBJ2-7; v_gene: TRBV28; len: 12; CDR3aa: ASSLRLVGYEQY
j_gene: TRBJ1-5; v_gene: TRBV29-1; len: 11; CDR3aa: SVLDSDNQPQH
j_gene: TRBJ2-7; v_gene: TRBV3-1; len: 13; CDR3aa: ASSPYSGGAYEQY
j_gene: TRBJ2-3; v_gene: TRBV24-1; len: 12; CDR3aa: ATSAAKGEDTQY
j_gene: TRBJ2-3; v_gene: TRBV20-1; len: 12; CDR3aa: SARVPPGADTQY
j_gene: TRBJ2-5; v_gene: TRBV25-1; len: 12; CDR3aa: ASSELADRETQY
j_gene: TRBJ2-7; v_gene: TRBV7-2; len: 12; CDR3aa: ASSLRPSSYEQY
j_gene: TRBJ2-3; v_gene: TRBV7-2; len: 13; CDR3aa: ASSLWGWETDTQY
j_gene: TRBJ1-1; v_gene: TRBV14; len: 12; CDR3aa: ASSQDRKNTEAF
j_gene: TRBJ2-1; v_gene: TRBV12-3/TRBV12-4; len: 13; CDR3aa: ASRTRDSSGNEQF
j_gene: TRBJ2-1; v_gene: TRBV5-6; len: 13; CDR3aa: ASSLGGSGYNEQF
j_gene: TRBJ2-7; v_gene: TRBV7-8; len: 11; CDR3aa: ASSLEGAGGPY